One and the same sample provided the 9 T cell receptor beta chains below, sequenced in a study of beta chain features in type 1 diabetes. Study findings and constraints: For Type 1 diabetes patients, all four CD4+ subsets carried TCRB CDR3s that were moderately but significantly shorter.

Every bit of the isolated RNA underwent reverse transcription, so sequencing read expressed TCRB transcripts. The data were produced by immunoSEQ multiplex PCR, yet TCRdb's version contains in-frame clones alone and is incomplete. In the table there are hundreds of thousands of clones, about an eighth of which are singletons. These receptors are not linked to any known antigen. The sample consisted of naive CD4+ T cells from blood. These receptors originate from a man between 18 and 29 years old with type 1 diabetes.

This chain uses TRBV6-1 with TRBJ1-5; D unclear. CDR1 and CDR2 from the germline V gene are MNHNS and SASEGT. V shed 1 base and J shed 4 bases, with 8 bases lying between them. CDR3 length equals 14 residues. The CDR3 loop is CASSEGLGNQPQHF. The CDR3 region has the DNA TGTGCCAGCAGTGAAGGTTTGGGGAATCAGCCCCAGCATTTT.

This clone was seen more than once but under ten times. Other nucleotide sequences in the sample specify the same CDR3. The chain couples TRBV11-3 to TRBJ2-7; D uncertain. The germline CDR1 and CDR2 sequences are SGHNT and YENEEA. The CDR3 runs to 12 residues. V was clipped by 1 base and J by 3 bases, with 4 bases between them. The CDR3: CASSLVLYEQYF. CDR3 coding DNA: TGTGCCAGCAGCTTAGTACTCTACGAGCAGTACTTC. Combining the CDR3 with reference TRBV11-3 and TRBJ2-7 gives the whole variable domain EAGVVQSPRYKIIEKKQPVAFWCNPISGHNTLYWYLQNLGQGPELLIRYENEEAVDDSQLPKDRFSAERLKGVDSTLKIQPAELGDSAVYLCASSLVLYEQYFGPGTRLTVT.

V gene TRBV11-3 combines with J gene TRBJ2-7; TRBD2 might be the D (6 bases). This CDR3 comprises 14 residues. The germline V and J ends were trimmed by 5 bases and 3 bases, with 14 bases remaining between them. Per the germline V gene, CDR1 is SGHNT and CDR2 is YENEEA. The CDR3 here is CASSLNWDFYEQYF. The CDR3 DNA follows: TGTGCCAGCAGCCTCAACTGGGACTTCTACGAGCAGTACTTC.

This clone has a handful of counts. Different DNA sequences within this sample yield the same CDR3. The J gene is TRBJ2-3, the V gene TRBV5-1; D remains ambiguous. CDR1 is SGHRS, CDR2 YFSETQ, per germline. The CDR3 extends over 12 amino acids. V was shortened by 1 base and J by 4 bases, with 4 bases between the two germline ends. The CDR3 DNA reads as TGCGCCAGCAGCTTGAGTGCAGATACGCAGTATTTT. Its protein is CASSLSADTQYF.

A few counts support this clone. The chain combines TRBV29-1 with TRBJ1-1; weak D call: TRBD1 (5 bases). The CDR3 has 15 residues. V was trimmed by 5 bases and J by 0 bases, leaving 16 bases between them. Germline assignment: CDR1 SQVTM and CDR2 ANQGSEA. CDR3 nucleotides: TGCAGCGTTAGGGCGCAGGGCTGGTTGAACACTGAAGCTTTCTTT. As protein: CSVRAQGWLNTEAFF.

The chain couples TRBV27 to TRBJ2-5, with 9 bases lining up with TRBD1. CDR1 and CDR2 (germline): MNHEY, SMNVEV (reference sequence). There are 16 residues in the CDR3. V lost 3 bases, J lost 5 bases, and 10 bases stayed unmatched. The CDR3 sequence: CASSFYGTGRRETQYF. CDR3 nucleotides: TGTGCCAGCAGTTTCTACGGGACAGGGCGGAGGGAGACCCAGTACTTC.

This clone occurred a few times. The chain carries TRBV18 and TRBJ2-1; TRBD2 matches at 8 bases. The CDR3 is 18 amino acids. Losses at the gene ends were 3 bases for V and 4 bases for J; bases not matched to a gene: 14. Germline V CDR1 and CDR2: KGHSH, LQKENI. The CDR3 reads CASSPDRGSSGPYNEQFF. The CDR3 region has the DNA TGTGCCAGCTCACCCGACCGGGGGTCTAGCGGGCCGTACAATGAGCAGTTCTTC. The full variable domain, with the rest looked up from reference TRBV18 and TRBJ2-1, is NAGVMQNPRHLVRRRGQEARLRCSPMKGHSHVYWYRQLPEEGLKFMVYLQKENIIDESGMPKERFSAEFPKEGPSILRIQQVVRGDSAAYFCASSPDRGSSGPYNEQFFGPGTRLTVL.

The sample holds a few counts of this clone. J is TRBJ1-2 and V is TRBV14; maybe TRBD1 (6 bases). CDR1 and CDR2 (germline): SGHDN, FVKESK. The V end was cut by 4 bases, the J end by 7 bases, with 10 bases between. The CDR3 covers 12 residues. In nucleotides, the CDR3 is TGTGCCAGCAGCCCCGACAGGTCTGGCTACACCTTC. Translating gives CASSPDRSGYTF.

The chain couples TRBV7-9 to TRBJ1-1, with D tentatively TRBD1 (6 bases). CDR1 is SEHNR and CDR2 is FQNEAQ in the germline V gene (reference sequence). This CDR3 has 13 amino acids. Deletions cut 5 bases from V and 4 bases from J, with 11 bases between. CDR3 sequence reads: CASSQQGSTEAFF. CDR3 bases: TGTGCCAGCAGCCAACAGGGTAGCACTGAAGCTTTCTTT. Looking up the rest from reference TRBV7-9 and TRBJ1-1 gives the full variable domain: DTGVSQNPRHKITKRGQNVTFRCDPISEHNRLYWYRQTLGQGPEFLTYFQNEAQLEKSRLLSDRFSAERPKGSFSTLEIQRTEQGDSAMYLCASSQQGSTEAFFGQGTRLTVV.